This entry concerns a single T cell receptor (beta chain). This sample is drawn from a study of T-cell reconstitution after alpha-beta-depleted transplantation in children. Unique molecular identifiers were used to barcode this TCRbeta library. One entry per CDR3 protein, called by TCRdb with MiXCR from the PCR reads. The data contain about 870,000 distinct CDR3 sequences, around 17% of them singletons. CDR3 length: 15 amino acids. The trim removed 4 bases at V and 5 bases at J, leaving 6 bases unmatched. Germline lookup yields CDR1 LNHDA and CDR2 SQIVND (reference sequence). The TCR comes from a male patient between 10 and 17 years old who had a stem cell transplant for acute lymphoblastic leukemia, so the T cells may come from the graft donor. This specimen was PBMCs, mostly from graft donor cells, taken 360 days after TCRalphabeta/CD19-depleted stem cell transplant. The chain is built from TRBV19 and TRBJ2-7; 12 nucleotides align to TRBD2. The CDR3, as DNA: TGTGCCAGTAGTAGCCGGACTAGCGGGACCAACGAGCAGTACTTC. As protein: CASSSRTSGTNEQYF.